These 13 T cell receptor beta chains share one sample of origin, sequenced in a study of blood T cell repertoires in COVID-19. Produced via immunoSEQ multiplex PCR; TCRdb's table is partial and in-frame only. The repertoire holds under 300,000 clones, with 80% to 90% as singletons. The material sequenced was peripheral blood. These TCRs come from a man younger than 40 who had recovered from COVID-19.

The chain's CDR3 is CASSYSRTGTPYGYTF. CDR3 coding DNA: TGTGCCAGCAGTTACTCCCGGACAGGGACACCCTATGGCTACACCTTC. The chain recombines TRBV6-5 with TRBJ1-2; TRBD1 aligns across 8 bases. The CDR3 covers 16 residues. CDR1 MNHEY and CDR2 SVGAGI come from the germline V gene. The V gene end was trimmed by 0 bases and the J gene end by 4 bases; junction bases not matched to a gene: 7.

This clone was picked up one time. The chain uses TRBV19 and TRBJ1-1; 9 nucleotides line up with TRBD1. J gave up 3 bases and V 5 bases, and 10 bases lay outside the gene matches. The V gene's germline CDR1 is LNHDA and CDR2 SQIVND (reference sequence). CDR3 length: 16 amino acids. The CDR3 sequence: CASSVSTGGLDTEAFF. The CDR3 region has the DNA TGTGCCAGTAGTGTGTCCACAGGGGGCTTGGACACTGAAGCTTTCTTT.

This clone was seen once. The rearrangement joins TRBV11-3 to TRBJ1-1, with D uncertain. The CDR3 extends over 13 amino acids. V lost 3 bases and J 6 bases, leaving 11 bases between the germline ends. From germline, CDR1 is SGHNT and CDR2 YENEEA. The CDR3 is CASSFGRESEAFF. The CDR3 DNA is TGTGCCAGCAGCTTCGGTAGGGAGTCTGAAGCTTTCTTT.

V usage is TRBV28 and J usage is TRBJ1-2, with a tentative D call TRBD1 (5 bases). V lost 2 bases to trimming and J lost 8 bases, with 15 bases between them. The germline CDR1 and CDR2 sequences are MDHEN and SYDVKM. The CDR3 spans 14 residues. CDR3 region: CASSLGRGSRGYTF. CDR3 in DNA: TGTGCCAGCAGTTTAGGCCGGGGGTCGAGAGGCTACACCTTC.

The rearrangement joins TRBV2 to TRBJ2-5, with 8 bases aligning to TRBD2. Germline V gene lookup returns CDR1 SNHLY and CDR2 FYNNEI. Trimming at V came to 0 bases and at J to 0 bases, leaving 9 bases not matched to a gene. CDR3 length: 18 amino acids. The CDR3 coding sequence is TGTGCCAGCAGTGAAGCGCTTCGGGCGGGGGGATACCAAGAGACCCAGTACTTC. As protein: CASSEALRAGGYQETQYF.

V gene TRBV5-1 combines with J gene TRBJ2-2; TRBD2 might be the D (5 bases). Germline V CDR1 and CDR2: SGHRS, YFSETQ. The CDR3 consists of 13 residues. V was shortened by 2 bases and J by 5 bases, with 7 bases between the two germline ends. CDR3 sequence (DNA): TGCGCCAGCAGCTTCCGGGAAACCGGGGAGCTGTTTTTT. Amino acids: CASSFRETGELFF.

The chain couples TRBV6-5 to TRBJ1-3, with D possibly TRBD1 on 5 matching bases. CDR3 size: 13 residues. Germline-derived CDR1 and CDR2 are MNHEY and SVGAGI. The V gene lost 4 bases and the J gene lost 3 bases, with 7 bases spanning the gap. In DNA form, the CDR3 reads TGTGCCAGCAGTTCGGGGGTTGGAAACACCATATATTTT. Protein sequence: CASSSGVGNTIYF.

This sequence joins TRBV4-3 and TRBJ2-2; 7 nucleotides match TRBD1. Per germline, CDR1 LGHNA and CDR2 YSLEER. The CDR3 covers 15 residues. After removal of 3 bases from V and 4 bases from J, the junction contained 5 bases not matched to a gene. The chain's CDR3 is CASSHRQGPTGELFF. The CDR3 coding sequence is TGCGCCAGCAGCCACCGACAGGGCCCCACCGGGGAGCTGTTTTTT.

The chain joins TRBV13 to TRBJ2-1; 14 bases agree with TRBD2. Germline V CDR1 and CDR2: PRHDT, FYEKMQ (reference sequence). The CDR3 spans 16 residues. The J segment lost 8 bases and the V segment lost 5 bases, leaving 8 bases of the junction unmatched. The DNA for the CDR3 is TGTGCCAGCAGCACCCCGACTAGCGGGGGGGCGGATGAGCAGTTCTTC. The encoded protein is CASSTPTSGGADEQFF.

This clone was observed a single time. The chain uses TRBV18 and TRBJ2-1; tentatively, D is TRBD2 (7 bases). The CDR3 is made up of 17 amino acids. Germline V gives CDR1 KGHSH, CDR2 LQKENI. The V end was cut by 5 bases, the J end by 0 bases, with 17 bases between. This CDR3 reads CASSTTGRGHSYNEQFF. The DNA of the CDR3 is TGTGCCAGCTCAACAACAGGGAGGGGACACTCCTACAATGAGCAGTTCTTC.

The CDR3 here is CAISEGGQRSSYEQYF. The CDR3 DNA follows: TGTGCCATCAGTGAGGGAGGACAGAGGAGCTCCTACGAGCAGTACTTC. The rearrangement joins TRBV10-3 to TRBJ2-7; possibly TRBD1 for D (6 bases). Trimming stripped 2 bases from V and 0 bases from J, with 14 bases between. From germline, CDR1 is ENHRY and CDR2 SYGVKD. The CDR3 covers 16 residues.

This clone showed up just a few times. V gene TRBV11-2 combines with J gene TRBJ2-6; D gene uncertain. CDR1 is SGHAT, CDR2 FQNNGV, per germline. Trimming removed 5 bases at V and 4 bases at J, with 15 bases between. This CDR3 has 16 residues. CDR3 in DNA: TGTGCCAGCAGCCAACAGCTCATCTCCGGGGCCAACGTCCTGACTTTC. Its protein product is CASSQQLISGANVLTF. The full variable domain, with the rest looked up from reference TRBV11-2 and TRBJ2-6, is EAGVAQSPRYKIIEKRQSVAFWCNPISGHATLYWYQQILGQGPKLLIQFQNNGVVDDSQLPKDRFSAERLKGVDSTLKIQPAKLEDSAVYLCASSQQLISGANVLTFGAGSRLTVL.

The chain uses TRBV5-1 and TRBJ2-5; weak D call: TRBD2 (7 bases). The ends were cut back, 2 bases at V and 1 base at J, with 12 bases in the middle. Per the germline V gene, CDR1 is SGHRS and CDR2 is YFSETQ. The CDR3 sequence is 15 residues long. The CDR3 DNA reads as TGCGCCAGCAGCTTAGGGGGGGGCACCCAAGAGACCCAGTACTTC. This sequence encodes CASSLGGGTQETQYF.